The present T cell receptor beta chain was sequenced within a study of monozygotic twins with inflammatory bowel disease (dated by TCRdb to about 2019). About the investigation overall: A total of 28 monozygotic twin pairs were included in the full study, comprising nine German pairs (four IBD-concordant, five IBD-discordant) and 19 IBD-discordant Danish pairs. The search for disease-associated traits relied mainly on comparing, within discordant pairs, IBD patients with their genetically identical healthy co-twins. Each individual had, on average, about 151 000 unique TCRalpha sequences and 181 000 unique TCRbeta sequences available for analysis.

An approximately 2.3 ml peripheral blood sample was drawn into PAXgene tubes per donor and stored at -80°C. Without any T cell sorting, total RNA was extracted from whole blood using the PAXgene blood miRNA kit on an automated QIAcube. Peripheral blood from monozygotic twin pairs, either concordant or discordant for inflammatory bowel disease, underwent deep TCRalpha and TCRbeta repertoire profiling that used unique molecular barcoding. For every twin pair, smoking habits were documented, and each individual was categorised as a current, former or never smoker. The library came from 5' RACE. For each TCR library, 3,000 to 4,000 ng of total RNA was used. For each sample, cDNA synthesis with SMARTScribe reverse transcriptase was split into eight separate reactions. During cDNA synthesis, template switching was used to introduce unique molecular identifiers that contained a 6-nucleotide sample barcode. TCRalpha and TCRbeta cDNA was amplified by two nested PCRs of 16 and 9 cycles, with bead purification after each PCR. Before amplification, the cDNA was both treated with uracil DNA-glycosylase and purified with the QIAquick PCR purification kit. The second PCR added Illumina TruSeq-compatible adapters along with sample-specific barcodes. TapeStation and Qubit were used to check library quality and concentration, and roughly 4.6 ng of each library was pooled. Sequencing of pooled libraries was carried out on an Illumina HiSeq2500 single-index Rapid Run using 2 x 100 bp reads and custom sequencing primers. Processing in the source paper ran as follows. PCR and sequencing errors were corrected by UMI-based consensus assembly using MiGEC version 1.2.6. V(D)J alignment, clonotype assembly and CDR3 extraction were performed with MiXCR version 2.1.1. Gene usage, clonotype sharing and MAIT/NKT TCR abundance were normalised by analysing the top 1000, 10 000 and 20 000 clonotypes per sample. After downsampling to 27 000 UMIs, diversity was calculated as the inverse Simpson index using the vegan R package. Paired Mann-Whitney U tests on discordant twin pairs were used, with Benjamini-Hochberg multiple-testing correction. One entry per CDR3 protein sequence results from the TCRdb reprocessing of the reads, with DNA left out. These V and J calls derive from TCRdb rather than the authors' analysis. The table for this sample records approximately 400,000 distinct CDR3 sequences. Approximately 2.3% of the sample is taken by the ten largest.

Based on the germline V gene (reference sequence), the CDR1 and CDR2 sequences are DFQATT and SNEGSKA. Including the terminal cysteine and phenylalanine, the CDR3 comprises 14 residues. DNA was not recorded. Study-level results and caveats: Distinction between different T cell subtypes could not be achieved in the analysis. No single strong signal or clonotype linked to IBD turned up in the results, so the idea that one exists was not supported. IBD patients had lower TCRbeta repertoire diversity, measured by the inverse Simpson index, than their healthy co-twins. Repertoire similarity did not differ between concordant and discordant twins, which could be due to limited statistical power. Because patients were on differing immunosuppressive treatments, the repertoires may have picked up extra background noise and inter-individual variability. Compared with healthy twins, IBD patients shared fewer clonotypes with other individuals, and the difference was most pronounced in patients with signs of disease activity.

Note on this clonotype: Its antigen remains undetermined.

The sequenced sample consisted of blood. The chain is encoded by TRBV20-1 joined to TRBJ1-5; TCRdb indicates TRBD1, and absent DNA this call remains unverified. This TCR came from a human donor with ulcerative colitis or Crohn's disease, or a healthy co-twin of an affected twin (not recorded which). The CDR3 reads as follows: CSAARGFGNQPQYF.